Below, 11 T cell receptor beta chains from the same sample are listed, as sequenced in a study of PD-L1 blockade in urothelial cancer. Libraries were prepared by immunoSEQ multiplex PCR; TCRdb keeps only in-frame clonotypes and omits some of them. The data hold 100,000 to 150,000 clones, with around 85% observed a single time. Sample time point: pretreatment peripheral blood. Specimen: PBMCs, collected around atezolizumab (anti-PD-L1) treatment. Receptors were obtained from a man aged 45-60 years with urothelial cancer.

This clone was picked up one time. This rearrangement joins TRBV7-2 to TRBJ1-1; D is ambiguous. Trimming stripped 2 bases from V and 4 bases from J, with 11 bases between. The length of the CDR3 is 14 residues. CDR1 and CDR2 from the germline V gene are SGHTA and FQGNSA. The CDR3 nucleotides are TGTGCCAGCAGCTTATTGGCCGGAGTCACTGAAGCTTTCTTT. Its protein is CASSLLAGVTEAFF.

In DNA, the CDR3 is TGTGCCAGCAGCTTGACCCTTCGAGACAATCAGCCCCAGCATTTT. Its protein is CASSLTLRDNQPQHF. The V and J genes are TRBV5-5 and TRBJ1-5; no reliable D call. V lost 1 base to trimming and J lost 3 bases, with 11 bases between them. CDR1 and CDR2 from the germline V gene are SGHKS and YYEKEE (reference sequence). The CDR3 extends over 15 amino acids.

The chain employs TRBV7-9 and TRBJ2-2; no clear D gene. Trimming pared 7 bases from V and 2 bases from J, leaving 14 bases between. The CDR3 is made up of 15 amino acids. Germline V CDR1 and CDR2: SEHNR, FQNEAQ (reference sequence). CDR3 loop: CASIHSPSNTGELFF. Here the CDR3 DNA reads TGTGCCAGCATCCACTCCCCCTCCAACACCGGGGAGCTGTTTTTT.

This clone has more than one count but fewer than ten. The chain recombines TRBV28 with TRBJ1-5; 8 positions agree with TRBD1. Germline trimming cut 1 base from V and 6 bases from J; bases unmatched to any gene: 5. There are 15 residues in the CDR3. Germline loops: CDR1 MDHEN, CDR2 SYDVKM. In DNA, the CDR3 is TGTGCCAGCAGTTTATTTGGACAGGGTCGTCAGCCCCAGCATTTT. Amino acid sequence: CASSLFGQGRQPQHF.

The CDR3 nucleotides read TGCGCCAGCAGCGGGGGACAGGGATCCGCCACAGATACGCAGTATTTT. Translation: CASSGGQGSATDTQYF. The V gene is TRBV5-1, the J gene TRBJ2-3; TRBD1 agrees at 9 bases. CDR1 is SGHRS, CDR2 YFSETQ, per germline. The CDR3 has 16 amino acids. V trimming: 4 bases; J trimming: 2 bases; junction bases outside the gene matches: 8.

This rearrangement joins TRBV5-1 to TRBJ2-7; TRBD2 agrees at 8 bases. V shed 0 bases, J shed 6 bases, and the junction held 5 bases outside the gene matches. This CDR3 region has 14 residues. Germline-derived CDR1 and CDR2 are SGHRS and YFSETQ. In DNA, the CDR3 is TGCGCCAGCAGCTTGGTAGCGGGAAGGGGCGAGCAGTACTTC. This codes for CASSLVAGRGEQYF.

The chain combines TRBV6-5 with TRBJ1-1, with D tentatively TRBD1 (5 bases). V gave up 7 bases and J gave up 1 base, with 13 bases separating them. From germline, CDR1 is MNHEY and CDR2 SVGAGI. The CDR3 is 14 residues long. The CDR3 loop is CASMNGRANTEAFF. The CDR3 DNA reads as TGTGCCAGCATGAATGGCAGGGCGAACACTGAAGCTTTCTTT.

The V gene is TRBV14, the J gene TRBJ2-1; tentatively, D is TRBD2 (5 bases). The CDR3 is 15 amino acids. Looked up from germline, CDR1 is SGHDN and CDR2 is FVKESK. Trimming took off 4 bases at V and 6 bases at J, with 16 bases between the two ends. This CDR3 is CASSPRLPSFNEQFF. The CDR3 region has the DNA TGTGCCAGCAGCCCGAGACTACCCTCGTTCAATGAGCAGTTCTTC.

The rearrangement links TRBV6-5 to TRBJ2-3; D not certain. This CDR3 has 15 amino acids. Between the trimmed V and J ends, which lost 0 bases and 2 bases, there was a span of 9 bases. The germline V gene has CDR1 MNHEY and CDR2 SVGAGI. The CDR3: CASSYSRQPTDTQYF. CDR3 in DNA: TGTGCCAGCAGTTACTCGAGGCAGCCCACAGATACGCAGTATTTT.

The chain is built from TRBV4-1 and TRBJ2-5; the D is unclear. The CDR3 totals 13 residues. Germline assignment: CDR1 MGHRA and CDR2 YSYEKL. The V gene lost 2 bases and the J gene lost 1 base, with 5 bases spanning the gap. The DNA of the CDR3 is TGCGCCAGCAGCCAATATGTCCAAGAGACCCAGTACTTC. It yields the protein CASSQYVQETQYF.

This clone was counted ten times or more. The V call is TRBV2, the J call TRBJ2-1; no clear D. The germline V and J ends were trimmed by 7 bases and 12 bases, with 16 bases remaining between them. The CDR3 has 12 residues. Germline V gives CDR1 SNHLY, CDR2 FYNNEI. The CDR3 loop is CASKAAEMGQFF. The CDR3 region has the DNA TGTGCCAGCAAGGCCGCGGAAATGGGGCAGTTCTTC.